This TCR beta chain was retrieved from a study of shared clonotypes between healthy human individuals. Selected positively for CCR7 and CD45RO-negative, naive CD8 cells excluded terminally differentiated effector memory CD45RA+ cells. Findings and caveats of the study: For naive CD4 cells, around 5% of clonotypes were shared across a handful of donors. Relative to clonotypes present in all four donors, those not shared had lower generation probabilities.

On this clone itself: Its antigen remains unknown.

The germline gives CDR1 SGHKS, CDR2 YYEKEE (reference sequence). V lost 2 bases, J lost 3 bases, and 15 bases lay in between. The CDR3 extends over 15 amino acids. In the authors' workflow: Sequence data from immunoSEQ were junction-only and lacked quality scores; consequently, filtering differed. Profiled with immunoSEQ multiplex PCR; TCRdb holds only in-frame clones, not every one. The DNA gave D and trimming, while V, J and clone size come from that table. This table holds under 1 million clones, about 92% found once. Material: naive CD8+ T cells sorted from blood. The V gene is TRBV5-5, the J gene TRBJ2-7; D call uncertain. The receptor was isolated from a young man in good health. This chain's CDR3 is CASSFVIGIRYEQYF. For the CDR3, the DNA is TGTGCCAGCAGCTTCGTCATCGGTATCCGCTACGAGCAGTACTTC.